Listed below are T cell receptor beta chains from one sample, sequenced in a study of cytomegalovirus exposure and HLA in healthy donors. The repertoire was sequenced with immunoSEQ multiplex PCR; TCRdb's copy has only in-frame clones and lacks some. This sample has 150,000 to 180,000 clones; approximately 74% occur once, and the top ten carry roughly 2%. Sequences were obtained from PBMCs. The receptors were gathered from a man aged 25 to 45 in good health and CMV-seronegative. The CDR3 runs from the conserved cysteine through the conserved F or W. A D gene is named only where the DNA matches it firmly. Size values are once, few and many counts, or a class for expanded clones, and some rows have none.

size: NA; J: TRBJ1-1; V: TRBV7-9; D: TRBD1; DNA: TGTGCCAGCAGCTTGGGACAGTTGAACACTGAAGCTTTCTTT; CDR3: CASSLGQLNTEAFF
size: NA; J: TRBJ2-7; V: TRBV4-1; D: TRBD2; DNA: TGCGCCAGCAGCATGGGGACTAGCGTAAGCTCCTACGAGCAGTACTTC; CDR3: CASSMGTSVSSYEQYF
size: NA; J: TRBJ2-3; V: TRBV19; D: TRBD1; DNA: TGTGCCAGTAGTAAACGACAGGGTGCCACAGATACGCAGTATTTT; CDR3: CASSKRQGATDTQYF
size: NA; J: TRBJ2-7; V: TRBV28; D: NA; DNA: TGTGCCAGCAGTTTGACAGCCTGGGAGCAGTACTTC; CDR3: CASSLTAWEQYF
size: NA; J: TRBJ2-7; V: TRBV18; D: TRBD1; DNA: TGTGCCAGCTCACTGAGGGACAGCGCCTACGAGCAGTACTTC; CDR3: CASSLRDSAYEQYF
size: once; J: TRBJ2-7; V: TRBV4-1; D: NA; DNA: TGCGCCAGCAGCCACGTGGGGGGTGGGGAGCAGTACTTC; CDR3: CASSHVGGGEQYF
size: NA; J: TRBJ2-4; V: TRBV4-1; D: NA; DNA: TGCGCCAGCAGCCAACCCCTATGGGCACAGCCCGTACACAAAAACATTCAGTACTTC; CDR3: CASSQPLWAQPVHKNIQYF
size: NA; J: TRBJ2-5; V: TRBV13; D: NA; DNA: TGTGCCAGCAGCTCGAGACAGCAAGAGACCCAGTACTTC; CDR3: CASSSRQQETQYF
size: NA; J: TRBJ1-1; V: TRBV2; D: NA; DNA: TGTGCCAGCAGTGCGGCAGACATGAACACTGAAGCTTTCTTT; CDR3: CASSAADMNTEAFF
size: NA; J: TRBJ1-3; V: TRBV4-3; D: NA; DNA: TGCGCCAGCAGCCAAGATCTCGGCTCTGGAAACACCATATATTTT; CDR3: CASSQDLGSGNTIYF
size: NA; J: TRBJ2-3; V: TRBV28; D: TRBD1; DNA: TGTGCCAGCAGTACTAGCCGGGACAGGGACACAGATACGCAGTATTTT; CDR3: CASSTSRDRDTDTQYF
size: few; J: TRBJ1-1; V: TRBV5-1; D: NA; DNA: TGCGCCAGCAGCTTGGCACAGAACACTGAAGCTTTCTTT; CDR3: CASSLAQNTEAFF
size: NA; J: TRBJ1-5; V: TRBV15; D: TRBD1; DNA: TGTGTCACCAGCAGGGGACAGGCTAGCAATCAGCCCCAGCATTTT; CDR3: CVTSRGQASNQPQHF
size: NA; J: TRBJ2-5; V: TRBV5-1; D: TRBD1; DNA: TGCGCCAGCAGCCAACAGGGGCTTTGGGAGACCCAGTACTTC; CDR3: CASSQQGLWETQYF
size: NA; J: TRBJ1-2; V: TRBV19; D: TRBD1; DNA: TGTGCCAGTAGTCTTGGACAGGGGAACTATGGCTACACCTTC; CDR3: CASSLGQGNYGYTF
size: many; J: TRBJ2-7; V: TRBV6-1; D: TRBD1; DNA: TGTGCCAGCAGTGAGGGGGACAGCTCCTACGAGCAGTACTTC; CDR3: CASSEGDSSYEQYF